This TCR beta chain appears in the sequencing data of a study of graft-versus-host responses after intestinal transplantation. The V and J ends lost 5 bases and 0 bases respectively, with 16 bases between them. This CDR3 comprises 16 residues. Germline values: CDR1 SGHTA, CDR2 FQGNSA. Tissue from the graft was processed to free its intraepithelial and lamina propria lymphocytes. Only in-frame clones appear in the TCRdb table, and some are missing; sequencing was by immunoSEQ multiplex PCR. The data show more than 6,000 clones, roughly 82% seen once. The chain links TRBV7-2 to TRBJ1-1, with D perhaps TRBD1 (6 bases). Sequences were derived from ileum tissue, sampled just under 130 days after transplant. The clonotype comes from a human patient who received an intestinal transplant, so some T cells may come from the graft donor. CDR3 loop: CASSPTGPHMNTEAFF. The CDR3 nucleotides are TGTGCCAGCAGCCCCACAGGGCCACACATGAACACTGAAGCTTTCTTT.